These T cell receptor beta chains were read from a single sample in a study of a mutant IDH1 vaccine in newly diagnosed glioma. These receptors' targets are unknown. Clones were read by immunoSEQ multiplex PCR, and TCRdb kept only the in-frame ones, dropping some. The sample holds 50,000 to 85,000 clones, about 80% seen once. The sample was PBMCs, taken from a glioma patient whose treatment included an IDH1 peptide vaccine. These receptors were obtained from a man younger than 35 with glioma. Both conserved end residues are part of each CDR3. Fields, in order: J gene, clone size, D gene, V gene, CDR3 DNA, CDR3 protein. A D gene is named only where the DNA matches it firmly. Clone size is stated in some rows and not others, as once, few, many or a class when expanded.

J: TRBJ2-6
size: NA
D: NA
V: TRBV6-1
DNA: TGTGCCAGCAGTGAGTGGCTTGGGGAACTAGGGAATGGCAACGTCCTGACTTTC
CDR3: CASSEWLGELGNGNVLTF

J: TRBJ1-2
size: once
D: NA
V: TRBV29-1
DNA: TGCAGCTCCCTTAGGGCAGGGGAGGGCTATGGCTACACCTTC
CDR3: CSSLRAGEGYGYTF

J: TRBJ2-1
size: NA
D: NA
V: TRBV7-9
DNA: TGTGCCAGCAGCTTAAGTAGCCGGTACAATGAGCAGTTCTTC
CDR3: CASSLSSRYNEQFF

J: TRBJ2-7
size: NA
D: TRBD2
V: TRBV5-4
DNA: TGTGCCAGCAGCTCCTTAGGGACTATCCCTACCGAGCAGTACTTC
CDR3: CASSSLGTIPTEQYF

J: TRBJ2-1
size: NA
D: NA
V: TRBV2
DNA: TGTGCCAGCAGCCAAGGGGGGTCGGGGGAGCAGTTCTTC
CDR3: CASSQGGSGEQFF

J: TRBJ1-1
size: NA
D: NA
V: TRBV7-2
DNA: TGTGCCAGCAGCTTGGGCAGGGAGTACACTGAAGCTTTCTTT
CDR3: CASSLGREYTEAFF

J: TRBJ1-2
size: NA
D: NA
V: TRBV6-5
DNA: TGTGCCAGCAGTTACTCGAGGACAGTGTCCTATGGCTACACCTTC
CDR3: CASSYSRTVSYGYTF

J: TRBJ1-2
size: NA
D: NA
V: TRBV25-1
DNA: TGTGCCAGCAGTGAATCAGGGAACTATGGCTACACCTTC
CDR3: CASSESGNYGYTF

J: TRBJ2-7
size: NA
D: TRBD1
V: TRBV7-2
DNA: TGTGCCAGCAGCTTAAGGGGGACAGGGATCTACGAGCAGTACTTC
CDR3: CASSLRGTGIYEQYF

J: TRBJ1-2
size: NA
D: TRBD1
V: TRBV30
DNA: TGTGCCTGGAGTGTACAGGGGGGTTATAGCTATGGCTACACCTTC
CDR3: CAWSVQGGYSYGYTF

J: TRBJ2-7
size: NA
D: NA
V: TRBV5-5
DNA: TGTGCCAGCAGCTTGGAACAGGGTGGAGAGCAGTACTTC
CDR3: CASSLEQGGEQYF

J: TRBJ2-7
size: NA
D: TRBD1
V: TRBV5-1
DNA: TGCGCCAGCAGCCGGACAGGGTATTTGGACTACGAGCAGTACTTC
CDR3: CASSRTGYLDYEQYF

J: TRBJ2-7
size: NA
D: TRBD1
V: TRBV5-1
DNA: TGCGCCAGCAGCTTTGGCAGGGGGCAAACATACGAGCAGTACTTC
CDR3: CASSFGRGQTYEQYF

J: TRBJ1-1
size: NA
D: TRBD1
V: TRBV19
DNA: TGTGCCAGTTCAGGACAGGGGAACACTGAAGCTTTCTTT
CDR3: CASSGQGNTEAFF

J: TRBJ2-3
size: NA
D: TRBD2
V: TRBV30
DNA: TGTGCCTGGAGTGTAGCGCGGACTAGCGGGGGGGCGGGAGATACGCAGTATTTT
CDR3: CAWSVARTSGGAGDTQYF

J: TRBJ2-6
size: NA
D: NA
V: TRBV15
DNA: TGTGCCACCAGCAAACCGCAGGGTTTTGGGGCCAACGTCCTGACTTTC
CDR3: CATSKPQGFGANVLTF

J: TRBJ2-3
size: NA
D: NA
V: TRBV4-1
DNA: TGCGCCAGCAGCCGGAAGTGGGGGGATACGCAGTATTTT
CDR3: CASSRKWGDTQYF

J: TRBJ2-1
size: NA
D: TRBD2
V: TRBV4-2
DNA: TGTGCCAGCAGCCTCAGGGAGGGTGCCTACAATGAGCAGTTCTTC
CDR3: CASSLREGAYNEQFF

J: TRBJ1-2
size: NA
D: NA
V: TRBV7-9
DNA: TGCGCCAGCAGCCAATCGGTAGGGGAACCGTCTGGCTACACCTTC
CDR3: CASSQSVGEPSGYTF

J: TRBJ2-5
size: NA
D: NA
V: TRBV19
DNA: TGTGCCAGTAGTAGCCTTGATAGGGCCCGAGAGACCCAGTACTTC
CDR3: CASSSLDRARETQYF

J: TRBJ1-3
size: NA
D: NA
V: TRBV10-3
DNA: TGTGCCATCAGAATGCCCTCTGGAAACACCATATATTTT
CDR3: CAIRMPSGNTIYF

J: TRBJ2-7
size: NA
D: TRBD1
V: TRBV6-1
DNA: TGTGCCAGCAGTGGGACCACCGGACAGGGATCCTACGAGCAGTACTTC
CDR3: CASSGTTGQGSYEQYF

J: TRBJ2-7
size: NA
D: TRBD2
V: TRBV9
DNA: TGTGCCAGCAGCGTAGGGGCACTAGCGGGAGGACTTTACGAGCAGTACTTC
CDR3: CASSVGALAGGLYEQYF

J: TRBJ1-5
size: NA
D: NA
V: TRBV7-2
DNA: TGTGCCAGCAGCTTACTTGCGTGGGTTGGTGGCCAGCCCCAGCATTTT
CDR3: CASSLLAWVGGQPQHF

J: TRBJ1-1
size: NA
D: TRBD1
V: TRBV7-2
DNA: TGTGCCAGCAGCTCCCGGGACAGGGGGATTGAAGCTTTCTTT
CDR3: CASSSRDRGIEAFF

J: TRBJ1-1
size: NA
D: TRBD1
V: TRBV11-1
DNA: TGTGCCAGCAGCTTTACAGGGGCCCCTGAAGCTTTCTTT
CDR3: CASSFTGAPEAFF

J: TRBJ2-5
size: NA
D: NA
V: TRBV7-7
DNA: TGTGCTAGCGGAAGGGGCAGCCTCCAAGAGACCCAGTACTTC
CDR3: CASGRGSLQETQYF

J: TRBJ2-3
size: NA
D: NA
V: TRBV5-1
DNA: TGCGCCAGCAGCTTGGGACAGAGCACAGATACGCAGTATTTT
CDR3: CASSLGQSTDTQYF

J: TRBJ1-2
size: NA
D: NA
V: TRBV19
DNA: TGTGCCAGTAGTATAGAGGCCGGGATTCAGTATGGCTACACCTTC
CDR3: CASSIEAGIQYGYTF

J: TRBJ1-2
size: NA
D: NA
V: TRBV30
DNA: TGTGCCTGGAGTGCCCAGACGGGGGGCTACACCTTC
CDR3: CAWSAQTGGYTF

J: TRBJ1-2
size: NA
D: TRBD1
V: TRBV10-3
DNA: TGTGCCATCAGTGAATCCGACGAAACAGGGGAATATGGCTACACCTTC
CDR3: CAISESDETGEYGYTF

J: TRBJ1-5
size: once
D: NA
V: TRBV12-5
DNA: TGTGCTAGTGGCCACGGCAACGCGGGGGGAAATCAGCCCCAGCATTTT
CDR3: CASGHGNAGGNQPQHF

J: TRBJ1-5
size: few
D: TRBD1
V: TRBV6-6
DNA: TGTGCCAGCAGTTACCCGACAGGGGGCGTAGGTCAGCCCCAGCATTTT
CDR3: CASSYPTGGVGQPQHF

J: TRBJ2-2
size: few
D: NA
V: TRBV18
DNA: TGTGCCAGCTCACCAACGGGGTCCGGGGAGCTGTTTTTT
CDR3: CASSPTGSGELFF

J: TRBJ1-3
size: NA
D: NA
V: TRBV6-5
DNA: TGTGCCAGCAGTTACTCGACCAGGTCCACTGGAAACACCATATATTTT
CDR3: CASSYSTRSTGNTIYF

J: TRBJ1-2
size: NA
D: NA
V: TRBV18
DNA: TGTGCCAGCTCACCACCTGTGGGGAACTATGGCTACACCTTC
CDR3: CASSPPVGNYGYTF

J: TRBJ1-1
size: NA
D: NA
V: TRBV2
DNA: TGTGCCAGCAGCGGGACAAGAGACACTGAAGCTTTCTTT
CDR3: CASSGTRDTEAFF

J: TRBJ2-7
size: NA
D: NA
V: TRBV7-2
DNA: TGTGCCAGCAGCCCACCCCCGTTGAGGGGCGAGCAGTACTTC
CDR3: CASSPPPLRGEQYF

J: TRBJ2-1
size: NA
D: NA
V: TRBV6-5
DNA: TGTGCCAGCAGTTACTCGGACTACTACAATGAGCAGTTCTTC
CDR3: CASSYSDYYNEQFF

J: TRBJ1-2
size: once
D: NA
V: TRBV29-1
DNA: TGCAGCGTGAGTCTGTCCAGGGGCCCCTATGGCTACACCTTC
CDR3: CSVSLSRGPYGYTF

J: TRBJ1-1
size: many
D: NA
V: TRBV5-6
DNA: TGTGCCAGCAGCTTGTTTGGCCGGGGAGGGAACACTGAAGCTTTCTTT
CDR3: CASSLFGRGGNTEAFF

J: TRBJ2-2
size: once
D: NA
V: TRBV7-9
DNA: TGTGCCAGCAGCTCGGAGGGACAGAAAAACACCGGGGAGCTGTTTTTT
CDR3: CASSSEGQKNTGELFF

J: TRBJ2-1
size: NA
D: TRBD2
V: TRBV5-1
DNA: TGCGCCAGCGGCACTAGCGGGGGACACAATGAGCAGTTCTTC
CDR3: CASGTSGGHNEQFF

J: TRBJ2-7
size: NA
D: TRBD1
V: TRBV2
DNA: TGTGCCAGCAGTGTGCAGGGGGCCTACGAGCAGTACTTC
CDR3: CASSVQGAYEQYF

J: TRBJ2-1
size: NA
D: TRBD1
V: TRBV19
DNA: TGTGCCAGTAGTATCCGCGGGACAGGGAGGAATGAGCAGTTCTTC
CDR3: CASSIRGTGRNEQFF

J: TRBJ1-1
size: NA
D: TRBD1
V: TRBV19
DNA: TGTGCCAGCGGACAGGGGGCTTGGACTGAAGCTTTCTTT
CDR3: CASGQGAWTEAFF

J: TRBJ1-2
size: NA
D: TRBD1
V: TRBV29-1
DNA: TGCAGCGCATCCGGGACAGTGAACTATGGCTACACCTTC
CDR3: CSASGTVNYGYTF

J: TRBJ2-3
size: NA
D: TRBD2
V: TRBV7-2
DNA: TGTGCCAGCAGCTTATTAGCGGGAGCGATCACAGATACGCAGTATTTT
CDR3: CASSLLAGAITDTQYF

J: TRBJ1-2
size: NA
D: TRBD1
V: TRBV6-5
DNA: TGTGCCAGCAGTTCAGATGGACAGGACTACTATGGCTACACCTTC
CDR3: CASSSDGQDYYGYTF

J: TRBJ1-2
size: NA
D: TRBD1
V: TRBV4-3
DNA: TGCGCCAGCAGCCAAGATCAGGGGGCCTTTGGTGGCTACACCTTC
CDR3: CASSQDQGAFGGYTF

J: TRBJ2-7
size: NA
D: NA
V: TRBV6-1
DNA: TGTGCCAGCACCGAGGATAGATTCACCTACGAGCAGTACTTC
CDR3: CASTEDRFTYEQYF

J: TRBJ2-7
size: NA
D: TRBD2
V: TRBV5-5
DNA: TGTGCCAGCAGCTTGTCTCGACTAGCGGGATCTAACGAGCAGTACTTC
CDR3: CASSLSRLAGSNEQYF

J: TRBJ2-3
size: NA
D: NA
V: TRBV11-2
DNA: TGTGCCAGCATCCCCCAAGGACGTACCAGCACAGATACGCAGTATTTT
CDR3: CASIPQGRTSTDTQYF

J: TRBJ2-2
size: NA
D: NA
V: TRBV2
DNA: TGTGCCAGCAGTGTAGTTGGCACCGGGGAGCTGTTTTTT
CDR3: CASSVVGTGELFF

J: TRBJ2-2
size: few
D: TRBD2
V: TRBV9
DNA: TGTGCCAGCAGCGTACTAGCGGGAGGGCCAAGCGGGGAGCTGTTTTTT
CDR3: CASSVLAGGPSGELFF

J: TRBJ2-3
size: NA
D: NA
V: TRBV7-8
DNA: TGTGCCAGCAGCCCCCCCCAACTGGGCACAGATACGCAGTATTTT
CDR3: CASSPPQLGTDTQYF

J: TRBJ1-1
size: NA
D: NA
V: TRBV30
DNA: TGTGCCTGGACCTCGCGGAACACTGAAGCTTTCTTT
CDR3: CAWTSRNTEAFF

J: TRBJ1-2
size: NA
D: NA
V: TRBV27
DNA: TGTGCCAGCAGTTTATATCCGGGTGCAAATTCTAACTATGGCTACACCTTC
CDR3: CASSLYPGANSNYGYTF

J: TRBJ2-1
size: NA
D: TRBD1
V: TRBV6-5
DNA: TGTGCCAGCAGTGTCCGGGACAGGGGTGGTGAGCAGTTCTTC
CDR3: CASSVRDRGGEQFF

J: TRBJ2-1
size: NA
D: NA
V: TRBV5-4
DNA: TGTGCCAGCAGCTTTGACTCTGGCTCCTACAATGAGCAGTTCTTC
CDR3: CASSFDSGSYNEQFF